A single sample gave rise to the 29 T cell receptor beta chains below, sequenced in a study of blood T cell repertoires in COVID-19. Sequencing used immunoSEQ multiplex PCR; TCRdb keeps in-frame clones, though not all of them. The sample records over 75,000 clones, about 78% being singletons. The sequenced sample was peripheral blood. The receptors were sampled from a man in his fifties who had recovered from COVID-19.

This rearrangement joins TRBV7-2 to TRBJ2-7, with D possibly being TRBD2 (6 bases). Germline V gene sequence: CDR1 SGHTA, CDR2 FQGNSA. Trimming shortened V by 0 bases and J by 3 bases, and 9 bases separated the two germline ends. This CDR3 comprises 14 residues. Here the CDR3 reads CASSLARGSYEQYF. The DNA of the CDR3 is TGTGCCAGCAGCTTAGCGCGGGGCAGCTACGAGCAGTACTTC.

V is TRBV28 and J is TRBJ1-2; 8 bases are a match to TRBD1. V lost 3 bases to trimming and J lost 4 bases; unmatched junction nucleotides: 10. Germline values: CDR1 MDHEN, CDR2 SYDVKM. This CDR3 region has 16 residues. This CDR3 reads CASSFGGDRPPYGYTF. CDR3 DNA sequence: TGTGCCAGCAGTTTTGGGGGGGACAGGCCCCCCTATGGCTACACCTTC.

The CDR3 sequence: CASNAGTGLGGYTF. CDR3 DNA sequence: TGTGCCAGCAACGCCGGGACAGGGCTCGGCGGCTACACCTTC. The chain is built from TRBV27 and TRBJ1-2; 9 nucleotides line up with TRBD1. This CDR3 spans 14 amino acids. V gave up 7 bases and J gave up 8 bases; unmatched junction bases: 11. Germline V gene data show CDR1 as MNHEY and CDR2 as SMNVEV (reference sequence).

The chain has TRBV4-1 and TRBJ2-5; 8 nucleotides agree with TRBD2. Losses at the gene ends were 1 base for V and 2 bases for J; bases not matched to a gene: 9. Germline V gene lookup returns CDR1 MGHRA and CDR2 YSYEKL. This CDR3 is 17 amino acids long. The CDR3 sequence: CASSQGWRTSGQETQYF. Here the CDR3 DNA reads TGCGCCAGCAGCCAAGGTTGGAGAACTAGCGGTCAAGAGACCCAGTACTTC.

The DNA for the CDR3 is TGTGCCAGCAGCTTAGTGGCCACAATTACCGGGGAGCTGTTTTTT. Encoded protein: CASSLVATITGELFF. The chain carries TRBV7-2 and TRBJ2-2; no firm D call. The V end lost 1 base, the J end lost 5 bases, and 11 bases lay between the germline ends. The CDR3 loop spans 15 amino acids. CDR1 and CDR2 from the germline V gene are SGHTA and FQGNSA.

The rearrangement uses TRBV10-3 and TRBJ2-7, with D maybe TRBD2 (5 bases). Germline lookup yields CDR1 ENHRY and CDR2 SYGVKD. V lost 2 bases and J lost 0, with 14 bases in between. This CDR3 comprises 16 residues. CDR3 amino acids: CAISENERSGSYEQYF. The CDR3 region has the DNA TGTGCCATCAGTGAGAACGAGCGGTCCGGCTCCTACGAGCAGTACTTC.

This CDR3 is CAISGWENGELFF. CDR3 DNA sequence: TGTGCCATTTCGGGATGGGAGAACGGGGAGCTGTTTTTT. The chain combines TRBV19 with TRBJ2-2, with D perhaps matching TRBD2 (5 bases). CDR1 LNHDA and CDR2 SQIVND come from the germline V gene (reference sequence). CDR3 length equals 13 residues. Deletions cut 10 bases from V and 7 bases from J, with 16 bases between.

This clone has only a few counts. This chain uses TRBV20-1 with TRBJ1-1; D ambiguous. The V and J ends lost 3 bases and 3 bases respectively, with 11 bases between them. This CDR3 has 13 residues. CDR1 is DFQATT and CDR2 is SNEGSKA in the germline V gene (reference sequence). The CDR3 DNA is TGCAGTGCTAGTGGGGTGGAGGACACTGAAGCTTTCTTT. It codes for CSASGVEDTEAFF.

V gene TRBV7-9 combines with J gene TRBJ1-6; no clear D gene. Trimming took off 6 bases at V and 0 bases at J, with 15 bases between the two ends. Germline V gene data show CDR1 as SEHNR and CDR2 as FQNEAQ (reference sequence). The CDR3 consists of 17 residues. Here the CDR3 reads CASREEGPRSYNSPLHF. CDR3 bases: TGTGCCAGCAGAGAAGAGGGTCCCCGCTCCTATAATTCACCCCTCCACTTT.

With respect to this clone: Sequence at one end of the junction differs from germline and may be a read error. V is TRBV7-6 and J is TRBJ2-3; 10 nucleotides line up with TRBD2. This CDR3 has 18 amino acids. The germline gives CDR1 SGHVS, CDR2 FNYEAQ. CDR3 coding DNA: TGTGCCAGCAGCCTAGCCTTTCGCAGCGGGAGGGCGACAGATACGCAGTATTTT. Its protein product is CASSLAFRSGRATDTQYF.

A few counts support this clone. In DNA, the CDR3 is TGTGCCAGCAGCTTGGGTGGGACAGAATCCTACGAGCAGTACTTC. Translated, it gives CASSLGGTESYEQYF. J is TRBJ2-7 and V is TRBV5-4; TRBD1 matches at 7 bases. CDR1 and CDR2 (germline): SGHNT, YYREEE (reference sequence). This CDR3 contains 15 residues. V was pared by 0 bases and J by 1 base, with 4 bases of the junction left unmatched.

The chain combines TRBV14 with TRBJ2-1; D is perhaps TRBD2 (6 bases). CDR1 and CDR2 (germline): SGHDN, FVKESK. Trimming pared 0 bases from V and 9 bases from J, leaving 9 bases between. This CDR3 has 13 amino acids. This CDR3 is CASSQEVGSEQFF. In DNA form, the CDR3 reads TGTGCCAGCAGCCAAGAGGTCGGGAGTGAGCAGTTCTTC.

This clone has a handful of counts. CDR3 sequence (DNA): TGTGCCAGCAGCTCCGGTAGCAGGGGAGTCCATGGCTACACCTTC. It specifies CASSSGSRGVHGYTF. The V gene is TRBV7-2, the J gene TRBJ1-2; TRBD1 is a possible D gene (6 bases). Trimming took off 4 bases at V and 6 bases at J, with 18 bases between the two ends. This CDR3 region has 15 residues. Germline V lookup: CDR1 SGHTA, CDR2 FQGNSA.

The gene calls are TRBV28 and TRBJ2-2, with TRBD1 matching over 10 bases. The germline V gene encodes CDR1 MDHEN and CDR2 SYDVKM. The CDR3 covers 16 residues. Losses at the gene ends were 3 bases for V and 6 bases for J; bases not matched to a gene: 7. Here the CDR3 DNA reads TGTGCCAGCAGTTTCTTTTCCGGGACAGGGGCCGGGGAGCTGTTTTTT. Amino acid sequence: CASSFFSGTGAGELFF.

The CDR3 DNA reads as TGTGCCAGCAGTTACGGCGGGGATAACACTGAAGCTTTCTTT. This encodes CASSYGGDNTEAFF. The rearrangement links TRBV6-6 to TRBJ1-1, with D unclear. This CDR3 is built from 14 residues. Looked up from germline, CDR1 is MNHNY and CDR2 is SVGAGI (reference sequence). Trimming removed 2 bases at V and 2 bases at J, with 9 bases between.

As to this clone: It is unclear where the CDR3 begins or ends on the DNA, so no DNA is shown, and the CDR3 is as TCRdb lists it. CDR3 residues: CATSDSGRAGTGELFF. The V call is TRBV24-1, the J call TRBJ2-2; TRBD2 is the table's D call, not checked against the DNA. Germline V gene data show CDR1 as KGHDR and CDR2 as SFDVKD. The CDR3 totals 16 residues, both ends included.

The V gene is TRBV6-1, the J gene TRBJ1-5; possibly TRBD1 for D (6 bases). V shed 2 bases and J shed 2 bases, with 7 bases lying between them. There are 14 residues in the CDR3. Per germline, CDR1 MNHNS and CDR2 SASEGT. In DNA, the CDR3 is TGTGCCAGCAGTGAAAACAGGGGCAATCAGCCCCAGCATTTT. It codes for CASSENRGNQPQHF.

V is TRBV7-6 and J is TRBJ2-1; D gene uncertain. The CDR3 loop spans 11 amino acids. Deletions cut 4 bases from V and 10 bases from J, with 8 bases between. Per germline, CDR1 SGHVS and CDR2 FNYEAQ. The CDR3 sequence: CASSSLGEQFF. In DNA form, the CDR3 reads TGTGCCAGCAGCTCCCTAGGCGAGCAGTTCTTC.

The chain links TRBV2 to TRBJ2-1; weak D call: TRBD2 (5 bases). Germline CDR1 SNHLY, CDR2 FYNNEI. V lost 2 bases and J 7 bases, leaving 18 bases between the germline ends. The CDR3 covers 16 residues. The CDR3 coding sequence is TGTGCCAGCAGTGAAAGGGCTAACGGGGTCGGGAATGAGCAGTTCTTC. It encodes CASSERANGVGNEQFF.

The rearrangement uses TRBV6-5 and TRBJ2-4, with D possibly being TRBD1 (5 bases). Germline CDR1 MNHEY, CDR2 SVGAGI. This CDR3 is built from 15 residues. V was pared by 5 bases and J by 0 bases, with 11 bases between. The CDR3 nucleotides read TGTGCCAGCAGTCCCTTGCAGGGAGCCAAAAACATTCAGTACTTC. Protein: CASSPLQGAKNIQYF.

The chain recombines TRBV12-5 with TRBJ2-5; 13 bases align to TRBD2. Per the germline V gene, CDR1 is LGHNT and CDR2 is FRNRAP. V lost 1 base, J lost 6 bases, and 11 bases stayed unmatched. The CDR3 spans 18 residues. The CDR3 spells CASGLAGPGTSGVKTQYF. As DNA, the CDR3 is TGTGCTAGTGGTTTGGCGGGACCCGGGACTAGCGGGGTAAAGACCCAGTACTTC. The full variable domain, in which reference TRBV12-5 and TRBJ2-5 provide the parts outside the CDR3, is DARVTQTPRHKVTEMGQEVTMRCQPILGHNTVFWYRQTMMQGLELLAYFRNRAPLDDSGMPKDRFSAEMPDATLATLKIQPSEPRDSAVYFCASGLAGPGTSGVKTQYFGPGTRLLVL.

The rearrangement links TRBV11-3 to TRBJ2-1; possibly TRBD2 for D (6 bases). Trimming shortened V by 4 bases and J by 8 bases, and 12 bases separated the two germline ends. The CDR3 length is 13 residues. CDR1 is SGHNT, CDR2 YENEEA, per germline. CDR3 bases: TGTGCCAGCAGCTCGACTAGTAAAGATGAGCAGTTCTTC. The encoded protein is CASSSTSKDEQFF.

In regard to this clone: In the same sample, other DNA sequences code for this CDR3. This rearrangement joins TRBV12-3 or TRBV12-4 to TRBJ2-5, with TRBD2 identical over 7 bases. J gave up 5 bases and V 5 bases, and 5 bases lay outside the gene matches. CDR3 length: 13 residues. The CDR3 here is CASSPSGGETQYF. DNA of the CDR3: TGTGCCAGCAGTCCTAGCGGCGGGGAGACCCAGTACTTC.

V is TRBV18 and J is TRBJ1-2; 9 nucleotides agree with TRBD1. Germline V gene lookup returns CDR1 KGHSH and CDR2 LQKENI. The CDR3 extends over 15 amino acids. V gave up 3 bases and J gave up 8 bases; unmatched junction bases: 10. The CDR3: CASSPSDRGGSGYTF. The CDR3 DNA follows: TGTGCCAGCTCACCGTCGGACAGGGGAGGTAGCGGCTACACCTTC.

This clone appeared a few times. This chain uses TRBV6-5 with TRBJ1-6; maybe TRBD1 (6 bases). The CDR3 runs to 15 residues. CDR1 is MNHEY and CDR2 is SVGAGI in the germline V gene. The CDR3 DNA sequence: TGTGCGACCAGCCTCGGGACAAAGAATAATTCACCCCTCCACTTT. Its protein is CATSLGTKNNSPLHF.

The chain carries TRBV30 and TRBJ2-3, with D possibly matching TRBD2 (6 bases). Germline CDR1 is GTSNPN and CDR2 is SVGIG (reference sequence). The CDR3 spans 14 residues. V lost 2 bases to trimming and J lost 2 bases, with 11 bases between them. The CDR3 region has the DNA TGTGCCTGGAGTCCGGGACTCGCCACAGATACGCAGTATTTT. Its translation: CAWSPGLATDTQYF.

The gene calls are TRBV4-2 and TRBJ1-2; the match to TRBD1 covers 9 bases. Germline V lookup: CDR1 LGHNA, CDR2 YNFKEQ. CDR3 length equals 16 residues. J lost 0 bases, V lost 1 base, and 3 bases had no gene match. The CDR3 nucleotides are TGTGCCAGCAGCCAAGGCCGGGACAGGGCTAACTATGGCTACACCTTC. Its translation is CASSQGRDRANYGYTF.

This clone was counted between two and nine times. The J gene is TRBJ1-2, the V gene TRBV28; D unresolved. Trimming took 6 bases from V and 12 from J, leaving 14 bases between them. The CDR3 loop spans 11 amino acids. Germline-derived CDR1 and CDR2 are MDHEN and SYDVKM. In nucleotides, the CDR3 is TGTGCCAGCAGAGATCAGAAAACCCACACCTTC. Its protein product is CASRDQKTHTF.

This chain connects TRBV6-4 to TRBJ2-3, with TRBD2 matching over 11 bases. The CDR3 totals 16 residues. The V gene's germline CDR1 is MRHNA and CDR2 SNTAGT. V gave up 3 bases and J gave up 3 bases; unmatched junction bases: 5. CDR3 nucleotides: TGTGCCAGCAGTGAGAGGGCTAGCGGGGGGACAGATACGCAGTATTTT. Its translation is CASSERASGGTDTQYF.